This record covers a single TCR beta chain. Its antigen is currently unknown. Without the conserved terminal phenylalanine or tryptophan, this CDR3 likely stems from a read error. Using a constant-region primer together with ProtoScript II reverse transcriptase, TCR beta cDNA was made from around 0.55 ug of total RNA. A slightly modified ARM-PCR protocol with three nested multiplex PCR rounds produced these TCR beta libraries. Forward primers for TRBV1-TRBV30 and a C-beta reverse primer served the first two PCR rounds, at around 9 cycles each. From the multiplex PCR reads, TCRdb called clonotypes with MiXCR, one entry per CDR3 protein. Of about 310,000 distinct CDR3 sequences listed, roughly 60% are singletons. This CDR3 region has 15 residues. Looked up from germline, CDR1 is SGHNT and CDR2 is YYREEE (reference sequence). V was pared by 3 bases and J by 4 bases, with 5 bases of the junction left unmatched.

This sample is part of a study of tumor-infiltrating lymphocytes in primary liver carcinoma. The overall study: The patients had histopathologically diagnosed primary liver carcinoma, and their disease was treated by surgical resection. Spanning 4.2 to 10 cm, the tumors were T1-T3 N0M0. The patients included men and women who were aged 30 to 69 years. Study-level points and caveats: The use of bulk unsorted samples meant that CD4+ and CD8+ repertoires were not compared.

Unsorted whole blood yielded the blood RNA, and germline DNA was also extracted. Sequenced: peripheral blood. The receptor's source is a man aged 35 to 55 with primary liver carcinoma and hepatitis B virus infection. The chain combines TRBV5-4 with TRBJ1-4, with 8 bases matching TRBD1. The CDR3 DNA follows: TGTGCCAGCAGCTCGCCGACAGGGGATAATGAAAAACTGTTTTAT. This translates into CASSSPTGDNEKLFY.